Sequencing of this TCR beta chain was carried out in a study of control samples from healthy donors and cancer patients. There are 13 residues in the CDR3. The V and J ends lost 2 bases and 4 bases respectively, with 6 bases between them. The germline gives CDR1 MNHEY, CDR2 SMNVEV (reference sequence). The repertoire was sequenced with immunoSEQ multiplex PCR; TCRdb's copy has only in-frame clones and lacks some. The table lists 400,000 to 450,000 clones, about 93% of them singletons. The sequenced sample was PBMCs. The chain carries TRBV27 and TRBJ1-5; tentatively, D is TRBD1 (5 bases). This receptor was obtained from a man between 40 and 49 years old with head and neck cancer. The CDR3 nucleotides read TGTGCCAGCAGTTTACGGGGGAATCAGCCCCAGCATTTT. Translating it yields CASSLRGNQPQHF.